These 12 T cell receptor beta chains originate from one sample sequenced in a study of blood T cell repertoires in COVID-19. The method was immunoSEQ multiplex PCR; TCRdb's version includes in-frame clones alone and lacks a portion of them. The sample contains roughly 100,000 clones, about four fifths of which appear only once. The sequencing input was peripheral blood. The receptors come from a man between 40 and 49 years old with active or convalescent COVID-19.

V is TRBV30 and J is TRBJ1-1; TRBD1 aligns across 8 bases. The CDR3 has 13 amino acids. The J segment lost 3 bases and the V segment lost 2 bases, leaving 2 bases of the junction unmatched. Germline V gene sequence: CDR1 GTSNPN, CDR2 SVGIG (reference sequence). Written as DNA, the CDR3 is TGTGCCTGGAGTCAGGGGGCCGACACTGAAGCTTTCTTT. This translates into CAWSQGADTEAFF.

This CDR3 is CASSLEGDSPLHF. The DNA of the CDR3 is TGTGCCAGCAGCTTAGAAGGGGATTCACCCCTCCACTTT. V gene TRBV7-2 combines with J gene TRBJ1-6, with D possibly being TRBD1 (5 bases). The CDR3 length is 13 residues. Germline V gene sequence: CDR1 SGHTA, CDR2 FQGNSA. Between the trimmed V and J ends, which lost 1 base and 8 bases, there was a span of 6 bases.

The V gene is TRBV27, the J gene TRBJ2-2; 10 bases line up with TRBD1. This CDR3 contains 16 residues. V shed 1 base and J 7 bases; nucleotides not matched to a gene: 6. The germline gives CDR1 MNHEY, CDR2 SMNVEV (reference sequence). CDR3 sequence reads: CASSLWMTGGGGELFF. Here the CDR3 DNA reads TGTGCCAGCAGTTTATGGATGACAGGGGGCGGCGGGGAGCTGTTTTTT.

The chain employs TRBV5-6 and TRBJ1-2, with TRBD1 matching 8 bases. V was pared by 6 bases and J by 4 bases, with 8 bases of the junction left unmatched. The CDR3 extends over 14 amino acids. The germline gives CDR1 SGHDT, CDR2 YYEEEE. DNA for the CDR3: TGTGCCAGCACCCGAGGAACAGGGGGCTATGGCTACACCTTC. Residues: CASTRGTGGYGYTF.

This sequence joins TRBV12-5 and TRBJ1-1; 7 nucleotides match TRBD1. Germline values: CDR1 LGHNT, CDR2 FRNRAP. Germline trimming cut 6 bases from V and 4 bases from J; bases unmatched to any gene: 8. CDR3 length: 14 amino acids. CDR3 coding DNA: TGTGCTAGTGGCGTTAGTACAGGGGCCACTGAAGCTTTCTTT. This translates into CASGVSTGATEAFF.

The V gene is TRBV19, the J gene TRBJ1-5, with D maybe TRBD1 (6 bases). Germline-derived CDR1 and CDR2 are LNHDA and SQIVND (reference sequence). With 1 base removed from V and 7 bases from J, the gap between germline ends came to 20 bases. CDR3 length equals 17 residues. The CDR3 DNA is TGTGCCAGTAGTATAGGGGGCGGGGGGCGCATTCTACAGCCCCAGCATTTT. It specifies CASSIGGGGRILQPQHF. Full variable domain (remainder filled in from reference TRBV19 and TRBJ1-5): DGGITQSPKYLFRKEGQNVTLSCEQNLNHDAMYWYRQDPGQGLRLIYYSQIVNDFQKGDIAEGYSVSREKKESFPLTVTSAQKNPTAFYLCASSIGGGGRILQPQHFGDGTRLSIL.

In its sample, this clone was seen a few times. The chain recombines TRBV3-1 (or the pseudogene TRBV3-2) with TRBJ1-1; no definite D call. Per the germline V gene, CDR1 is LGHDT and CDR2 is YNNKEL (reference sequence). This CDR3 contains 16 residues. V was pared by 1 base and J by 0 bases, with 12 bases between. The CDR3 DNA is TGTGCCAGCAGCCAAGTTTTCCTGAGCATGAACACTGAAGCTTTCTTT. Its translation: CASSQVFLSMNTEAFF.

This clone occurred once. The gene calls are TRBV29-1 and TRBJ2-1, with a possible D match to TRBD2 (6 bases). The CDR3 totals 14 residues. Germline V gene data show CDR1 as SQVTM and CDR2 as ANQGSEA. V lost 7 bases to trimming and J lost 0 bases, with 13 bases between them. Here the CDR3 reads CSADRGSSYNEQFF. In DNA, the CDR3 is TGCAGCGCTGACCGGGGGAGCTCCTACAATGAGCAGTTCTTC.

The chain couples TRBV2 to TRBJ1-1, with D unclear. The CDR3 consists of 12 residues. Germline V CDR1 and CDR2: SNHLY, FYNNEI. Trimming pared 6 bases from V and 4 bases from J, leaving 9 bases between. CDR3 bases: TGTGCCAGCAGGAGGCGAGGCACTGAAGCTTTCTTT. It translates to CASRRRGTEAFF. The variable domain in full, completed from reference TRBV2 and TRBJ1-1, reads EPEVTQTPSHQVTQMGQEVILRCVPISNHLYFYWYRQILGQKVEFLVSFYNNEISEKSEIFDDQFSVERPDGSNFTLKIRSTKLEDSAMYFCASRRRGTEAFFGQGTRLTVV.

In DNA form, the CDR3 reads TGTGCCAGCAGCGTAGCTACTGGGTCTAGCTCTGAGACCCAGTACTTC. Amino acid sequence: CASSVATGSSSETQYF. The chain links TRBV9 to TRBJ2-5; a possible D gene is TRBD2 (5 bases). The germline CDR1 and CDR2 sequences are SGDLS and YYNGEE. The CDR3 is 16 residues long. V lost 0 bases and J lost 5, with 17 bases in between.

The rearrangement uses TRBV30 and TRBJ1-5, with 8 bases that match TRBD1. The germline V gene has CDR1 GTSNPN and CDR2 SVGIG (reference sequence). The CDR3 is made up of 13 amino acids. The ends lost 6 bases at V and 3 bases at J; junction bases unmatched: 4. CDR3 protein: CACAGGTNQPQHF. The CDR3 bases are TGTGCCTGTGCAGGGGGCACCAATCAGCCCCAGCATTTT.

The chain couples TRBV5-5 to TRBJ1-2; unclear D gene. Trimming stripped 0 bases from V and 4 bases from J, with 13 bases between. The germline V gene has CDR1 SGHKS and CDR2 YYEKEE (reference sequence). CDR3 length: 15 amino acids. The CDR3 here is CASSLGPSSGYGYTF. In nucleotides, the CDR3 is TGTGCCAGCAGCTTGGGTCCCTCGAGTGGCTATGGCTACACCTTC.